Included here is one T cell receptor beta chain sequence, with context. Antigen: not known. The data derive from a study of T cells in localized non-small cell lung cancer. The study's findings and limits: Researchers found a median 57 of the top 100 tumor clones in adjacent lung. Because only a single region of the tumor was sequenced, heterogeneity remains possible.

Clones were read by immunoSEQ multiplex PCR, and TCRdb kept only the in-frame ones, dropping some. The data hold 800 or so clones, with over 25% observed a single time. From germline, CDR1 is SGHRS and CDR2 YFSETQ. J was trimmed by 0 bases and V by 5 bases; bases with no gene match: 7. This CDR3 contains 15 residues. The specimen comprised normal lung tissue next to the tumor, sampled before any cancer treatment. The sequence derives from a woman aged 40 to 75 with stage I squamous cell lung carcinoma. The chain uses TRBV5-1 and TRBJ2-5, with 7 nucleotides matching TRBD2. The CDR3 protein is CASRQSGDDQETQYF. CDR3 DNA: TGCGCCAGCAGACAAAGCGGGGATGACCAAGAGACCCAGTACTTC.